Listed below are T cell receptor beta chains from one sample, sequenced in a study of blood T cell repertoires in COVID-19. Sequenced by immunoSEQ multiplex PCR; TCRdb stores in-frame clones only, minus some. The repertoire holds 140,000 to 150,000 clones, with roughly 90% as singletons. Sequenced sample: peripheral blood. All receptors derive from a man between 70 and 80 years old with acute or convalescent COVID-19. The CDR3 runs from the conserved cysteine through the conserved F or W. The D gene is left open where the match is weak. Clone size is shown for a subset of rows, as once, few, many or a class of expanded clone.

cdr3_nt cdr3_aa d_call j_call v_call cdr3_length clone_size
TGTGCCAGCAGCCAAGATATTCCTGGGACTGCAAGCACAGATACGCAGTATTTT CASSQDIPGTASTDTQYF - TRBJ2-3 TRBV3-1/TRBV3-2 18 -
TGTGCCAGCAGCTTGTTCGGCACCGGGGAGCTGTTTTTT CASSLFGTGELFF - TRBJ2-2 TRBV5-4 13 -
TGTGCCAGCAGCTTAGTCACAGATAGCAATCAGCCCCAGCATTTT CASSLVTDSNQPQHF - TRBJ1-5 TRBV7-2 15 -
TGCAGCGTTGAATCCGGGACAGGGCACACCAATGAGCAGTTCTTC CSVESGTGHTNEQFF TRBD1 TRBJ2-1 TRBV29-1 15 -
TGTGCCAGCAGCCCCGGGACAGGGGGCCAAGAGACCCAGTACTTC CASSPGTGGQETQYF TRBD1 TRBJ2-5 TRBV11-3 15 -
TGTGCCAGCAGCCTCGGGCAGGGTAAATATCAGCCCCAGCATTTT CASSLGQGKYQPQHF - TRBJ1-5 TRBV3-1/TRBV3-2 15 -
TGTGCCACCAGTCTGGGGCGGTCTGGGGCCAACGTCCTGACTTTC CATSLGRSGANVLTF - TRBJ2-6 TRBV24-1 15 once
TGTGCCAGCAGCCAATCGGGATCTCGGGCAGGGGGAGATACGCAGTATTTT CASSQSGSRAGGDTQYF TRBD1 TRBJ2-3 TRBV16 17 -
TGTGCCAGCAGAAAGACAGGAGCGAATGAAAAACTGTTTTTT CASRKTGANEKLFF - TRBJ1-4 TRBV6-5 14 -
TGTGCCAGCAGCTTAAACAGGGGGGGCGAGCAGTACTTC CASSLNRGGEQYF - TRBJ2-7 TRBV7-2 13 -
TGCAGCGTTGTTACCCGGGACACTCCAAACAATGAGCAGTTCTTC CSVVTRDTPNNEQFF - TRBJ2-1 TRBV29-1 15 -
TGTGCCAGCAGCCGCGGAGTCACTGAAGCTTTCTTT CASSRGVTEAFF - TRBJ1-1 TRBV7-8 12 -
TGTGCCAGCAGGACAGGGGGGGACTACGAGCAGTACTTC CASRTGGDYEQYF TRBD1 TRBJ2-7 TRBV6-5 13 once
TGTGCCAGCAGCCCTCGTGACAGGGCCAGGGAGAAAGAAGCTTTCTTT CASSPRDRAREKEAFF TRBD1 TRBJ1-1 TRBV7-9 16 -
TGTGCCAGCATCGGGCAGGGTGATTCACCCCTCCACTTT CASIGQGDSPLHF - TRBJ1-6 TRBV4-2 13 -
TGTGCCAGCAGTGAAGAGGGACTAGCGGCGCAGTACTTC CASSEEGLAAQYF TRBD2 TRBJ2-7 TRBV2 13 -
TGTGCCAGAAGCTTGGCCGGGGTTAACAGCCGTCTGAACACTGAAGCTTTCTTT CARSLAGVNSRLNTEAFF - TRBJ1-1 TRBV5-3 18 -
TGTGCCAGTAGTATCAAAGTCGCGGCCTACGAGCAGTACTTC CASSIKVAAYEQYF - TRBJ2-7 TRBV19 14 -
TGCGCCAGCAGCCAAGATCTAGACAGCCTTAACAATGAGCAGTTCTTC CASSQDLDSLNNEQFF - TRBJ2-1 TRBV4-1 16 -
TGTGCCAGCAGGTCGCAGCCACTTTCGGGCCTCCACTTT CASRSQPLSGLHF - TRBJ1-6 TRBV2 13 -
TGTGCCAGCAGCCAAGCCCAGGGGAACACTGAAGCTTTCTTT CASSQAQGNTEAFF - TRBJ1-1 TRBV3-1/TRBV3-2 14 few
TGCGCCAGCAGTGACCGCAGACTAGCGGGAGGGCCTCGCACAGATACGCAGTATTTT CASSDRRLAGGPRTDTQYF TRBD2 TRBJ2-3 TRBV10-1 19 -
TGTGCCAGCAGCTTGGACAGGGAGTATCGAGAGACCCAGTACTTC CASSLDREYRETQYF TRBD1 TRBJ2-5 TRBV7-2 15 -
TGTGCCAGCAGCTTAGGCCAGGGAAGGGGTCAGCCCCAGCATTTT CASSLGQGRGQPQHF - TRBJ1-5 TRBV13 15 -
TGTGCCAGCTCACAGGGGGACACTGAAGCTTTCTTT CASSQGDTEAFF - TRBJ1-1 TRBV18 12 -
TGTGCCTGGAGTGTGCGGGGGAGTCCCAACAATGAGCAGTTCTTC CAWSVRGSPNNEQFF TRBD2 TRBJ2-1 TRBV30 15 -
TGTGCCAGCAGGGGACAGGGGAACACTGAAGCTTTCTTT CASRGQGNTEAFF TRBD1 TRBJ1-1 TRBV28 13 -
TGCGCCAGCACTCGGACAGGGACTAATGAAAAACTGTTTTTT CASTRTGTNEKLFF TRBD1 TRBJ1-4 TRBV10-1 14 -
TGTGCCAGCAGTCGGGACAGGGGGAATTCACCCCTCCACTTT CASSRDRGNSPLHF TRBD1 TRBJ1-6 TRBV28 14 -
TGTGCCAGCAACAGGGGGCCAGATACGCAGTATTTT CASNRGPDTQYF TRBD1 TRBJ2-3 TRBV6-5 12 -
TGTGCCAGTAGTGCAAGGACAGGCCTACGCACAGATACGCAGTATTTT CASSARTGLRTDTQYF TRBD1 TRBJ2-3 TRBV19 16 -
TGTGCCAGCAGCCAAGGGGGCTGGGACGGGGAGCTGTTTTTT CASSQGGWDGELFF - TRBJ2-2 TRBV3-1/TRBV3-2 14 -
TGTGCCAGCAGCGCTTTCAGGGGGCTCTCGGGAAGCGGGAGGGGAAACACCGGGGAGCTGTTTTTT CASSAFRGLSGSGRGNTGELFF TRBD2 TRBJ2-2 TRBV9 22 -
TGTGCCAGCAGCTCAATTCCGGTTACGAACACCGGGGAGCTGTTTTTT CASSSIPVTNTGELFF - TRBJ2-2 TRBV7-2 16 -
TGTGCCAGCAGCCTACAGGGACAGGGAGGGGTCGCGCAGTACTTC CASSLQGQGGVAQYF TRBD1 TRBJ2-7 TRBV5-4 15 -
TGTGCCAGCAGCCATGGGCAGCCCCGCAATGAGCAGTTCTTC CASSHGQPRNEQFF - TRBJ2-1 TRBV3-1/TRBV3-2 14 once
TGTGCCAGCAGTTACTCCGGGACTCCCACAGATACGCAGTATTTT CASSYSGTPTDTQYF - TRBJ2-3 TRBV6-5 15 -
TGTGCCAGCAGCTCCCGCGGAGGACTGGCCTACGAGCAGTACTTC CASSSRGGLAYEQYF - TRBJ2-7 TRBV7-8 15 -
TGTGCCAGCAGCGTAGCAGCAGGGATGAACACTGAAGCTTTCTTT CASSVAAGMNTEAFF - TRBJ1-1 TRBV9 15 -
TGTGCCAGCAGTGCCGGACTAGCGGGAGCTTACGAGCAGTACTTC CASSAGLAGAYEQYF TRBD2 TRBJ2-7 TRBV2 15 -
TGTGCCAGCAGGTCCGGGACAGGGCATGATAATTCACCCCTCCACTTT CASRSGTGHDNSPLHF TRBD1 TRBJ1-6 TRBV5-8 16 -
TGTGCCAGCAGCTTAGTTTCGGGACAGGGGCAGACTGAAGCTTTCTTT CASSLVSGQGQTEAFF TRBD1 TRBJ1-1 TRBV11-2 16 -
TGTGCCAGCAGTGACAGGGTAGGCCAGCCCCAGCATTTT CASSDRVGQPQHF - TRBJ1-5 TRBV2 13 -
TGCGCCAGCAGCAAGACAGCGACAAATGAAAAACTGTTTTTT CASSKTATNEKLFF - TRBJ1-4 TRBV4-1 14 -
TGTGCTAGTGGACAGGGGCTAGATAATCAGCCCCAGCATTTT CASGQGLDNQPQHF TRBD1 TRBJ1-5 TRBV12-5 14 -
TGTGCCAGCAGCGTTACCTCGGAGCGGAACACTGAAGCTTTCTTT CASSVTSERNTEAFF - TRBJ1-1 TRBV9 15 -
TGTGCCAGCAGCTTAGAGGGGGCCAGGTCGTACAGGGTCGACAAAAACATTCAGTACTTC CASSLEGARSYRVDKNIQYF - TRBJ2-4 TRBV11-2 20 -
TGTGCCAGCAGCCAAGAGTTGGGGGCCAATATGAACACTGAAGCTTTCTTT CASSQELGANMNTEAFF - TRBJ1-1 TRBV3-1/TRBV3-2 17 -
TGTGCCAGCAGCTTGGCACGGACAGGGTACTACGAGCAGTACTTC CASSLARTGYYEQYF TRBD1 TRBJ2-7 TRBV6-5 15 -
TGTGCCAGCCGATTAGGACAGGGTAGCACCGGGGAGCTGTTTTTT CASRLGQGSTGELFF TRBD1 TRBJ2-2 TRBV2 15 -
TGTGCCAGCAGTTACGGCAGGACCTACAATGAGCAGTTCTTC CASSYGRTYNEQFF - TRBJ2-1 TRBV6-5 14 -
TGTGCCAGCAGTCCGCCACTAGCGGGGTTACGCACAGATACGCAGTATTTT CASSPPLAGLRTDTQYF TRBD2 TRBJ2-3 TRBV6-8 17 -
TGTGCCAGCACTAGAAACAGGGGCGAAGAGACCCAGTACTTC CASTRNRGEETQYF TRBD1 TRBJ2-5 TRBV6-5 14 -
TGTGCCAGCAGCTCAGGACAGGGAAGAGGTTCACCCCTCCACTTT CASSSGQGRGSPLHF TRBD1 TRBJ1-6 TRBV6-5 15 -
TGTGCCAGCAGCCAAACCCAGGTGGACACTGAAGCTTTCTTT CASSQTQVDTEAFF - TRBJ1-1 TRBV3-1/TRBV3-2 14 -
TGTGCCAGCAGTTCGGGACAGGGCTCCTACGAGCAGTACTTC CASSSGQGSYEQYF TRBD1 TRBJ2-7 TRBV28 14 -